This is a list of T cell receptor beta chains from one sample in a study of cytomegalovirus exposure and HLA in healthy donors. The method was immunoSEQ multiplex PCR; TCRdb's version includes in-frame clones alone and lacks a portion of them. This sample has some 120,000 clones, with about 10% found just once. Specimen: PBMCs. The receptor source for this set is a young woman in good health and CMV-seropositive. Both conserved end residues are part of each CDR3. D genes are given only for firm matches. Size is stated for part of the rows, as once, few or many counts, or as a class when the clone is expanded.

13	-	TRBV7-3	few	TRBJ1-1	CASSLSRNTEAFF	TGTGCCAGCAGCTTAAGCAGAAACACTGAAGCTTTCTTT
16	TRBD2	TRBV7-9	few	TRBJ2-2	CASSLKASGSAGELFF	TGTGCCAGCAGCTTAAAGGCTAGCGGGAGTGCCGGGGAGCTGTTTTTT
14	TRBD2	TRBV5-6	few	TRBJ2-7	CASSFSPGGDEQYF	TGTGCCAGCAGCTTCTCTCCGGGGGGAGACGAGCAGTACTTC
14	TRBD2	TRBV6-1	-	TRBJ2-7	CASSQTSGNYEQYF	TGTGCCAGCAGTCAGACTAGCGGGAACTACGAGCAGTACTTC
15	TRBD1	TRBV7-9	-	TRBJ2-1	CASSPMGQGHNEQFF	TGTGCCAGCAGCCCAATGGGACAGGGCCACAATGAGCAGTTCTTC
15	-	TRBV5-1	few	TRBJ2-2	CASSLSGRDTGELFF	TGCGCCAGCAGCTTATCGGGCAGGGACACCGGGGAGCTGTTTTTT
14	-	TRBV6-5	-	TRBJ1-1	CASSRKTENTEAFF	TGTGCCAGCAGCCGAAAGACAGAGAACACTGAAGCTTTCTTT
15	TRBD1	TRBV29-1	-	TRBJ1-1	CSVLGTGETNTEAFF	TGCAGCGTTTTGGGGACAGGGGAAACGAACACTGAAGCTTTCTTT
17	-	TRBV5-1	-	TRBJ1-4	CASSPGRESATNEKLFF	TGCGCCAGCAGCCCGGGGCGGGAAAGTGCAACTAATGAAAAACTGTTTTTT
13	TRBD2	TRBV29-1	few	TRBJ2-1	CSVDQRDNNEQFF	TGCAGCGTTGACCAGCGGGATAACAATGAGCAGTTCTTC
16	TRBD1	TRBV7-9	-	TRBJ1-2	CASSPRGTGGMGGYTF	TGTGCCAGCAGCCCCCGAGGGACAGGGGGCATGGGAGGCTACACCTTC
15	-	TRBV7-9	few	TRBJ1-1	CASSLGWGGDTEAFF	TGTGCCAGCAGCTTAGGGTGGGGGGGGGACACTGAAGCTTTCTTT
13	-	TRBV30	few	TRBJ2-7	CAWSGHSGDEQYF	TGTGCCTGGAGTGGCCACTCAGGGGACGAGCAGTACTTC
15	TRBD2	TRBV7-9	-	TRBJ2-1	CASSFLAGGSGEQFF	TGTGCCAGCAGCTTTCTAGCGGGAGGGTCTGGTGAGCAGTTCTTC
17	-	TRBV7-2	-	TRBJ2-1	CASSLWGEPGLYNEQFF	TGTGCCAGCAGCTTATGGGGAGAACCGGGACTTTACAATGAGCAGTTCTTC
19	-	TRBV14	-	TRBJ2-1	CASSQDPGYGGSSYNEQFF	TGTGCCAGCAGCCAAGACCCGGGCTACGGGGGAAGCTCCTACAATGAGCAGTTCTTC
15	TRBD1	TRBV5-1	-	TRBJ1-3	CASSLGQGAGNTIYF	TGCGCCAGCAGCTTGGGACAGGGTGCGGGAAACACCATATATTTT
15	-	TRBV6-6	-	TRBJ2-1	CASSLSGSSYNEQFF	TGTGCCAGCAGTTTAAGTGGGAGCTCCTACAATGAGCAGTTCTTC
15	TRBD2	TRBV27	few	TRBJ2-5	CASSPGTSEQETQYF	TGTGCCAGCAGCCCCGGGACTAGCGAACAAGAGACCCAGTACTTC
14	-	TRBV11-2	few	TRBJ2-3	CASSLDLRTDTQYF	TGTGCCAGCAGCTTAGACCTTCGGACAGATACGCAGTATTTT
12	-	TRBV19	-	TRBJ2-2	CASKGNMGELFF	TGTGCCAGTAAGGGGAATATGGGGGAGCTGTTTTTT
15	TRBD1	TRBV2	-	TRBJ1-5	CASSELGQSVRPQHF	TGTGCCAGCAGTGAATTGGGACAGTCAGTCCGGCCCCAGCATTTT
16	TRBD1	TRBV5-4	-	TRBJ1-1	CASSPPVGQGGTEAFF	TGTGCCAGCAGCCCACCCGTCGGACAGGGGGGGACTGAAGCTTTCTTT
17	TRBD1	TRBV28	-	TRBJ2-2	CASNGSGQTKNTGELFF	TGTGCCAGCAATGGATCGGGACAGACAAAGAACACCGGGGAGCTGTTTTTT
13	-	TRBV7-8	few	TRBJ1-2	CASSFSGDPGYTF	TGTGCCAGCAGCTTTTCAGGGGACCCTGGCTACACCTTC
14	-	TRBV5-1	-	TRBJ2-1	CASSSLGLLNEQFF	TGCGCCAGCAGTAGTCTGGGACTCTTAAATGAGCAGTTCTTC
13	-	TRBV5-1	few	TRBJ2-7	CASNGAGSYEQYF	TGCGCCAGCAATGGGGCAGGCTCCTACGAGCAGTACTTC
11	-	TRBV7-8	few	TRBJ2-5	CASSSRETQYF	TGTGCCAGCAGCTCTCGGGAGACCCAGTACTTC
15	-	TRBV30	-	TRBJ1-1	CAWTSRQTSKTEAFF	TGTGCCTGGACGAGTCGACAGACGTCGAAAACTGAAGCTTTCTTC
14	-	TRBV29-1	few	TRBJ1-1	CSVDPKPPNTEAFF	TGCAGCGTTGACCCCAAGCCCCCCAACACTGAAGCTTTCTTT
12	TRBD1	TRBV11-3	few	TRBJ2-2	CASRTGAGELFF	TGTGCCAGCAGGACAGGGGCCGGGGAGCTGTTTTTT
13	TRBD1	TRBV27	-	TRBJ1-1	CASSADRVAEAFF	TGTGCCAGCAGTGCGGACAGGGTCGCTGAAGCTTTCTTT
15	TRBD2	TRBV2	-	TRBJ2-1	CASSLLASAYNEQFF	TGTGCCAGCTCCTTACTAGCGTCAGCCTACAATGAGCAGTTCTTC
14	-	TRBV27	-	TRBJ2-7	CASSHVASSYEQYF	TGTGCCAGCAGTCACGTGGCAAGCTCCTACGAGCAGTACTTC
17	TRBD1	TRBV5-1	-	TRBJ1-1	CASNSVGTGVLKTEAFF	TGCGCCAGCAACTCCGTGGGGACAGGGGTACTCAAGACTGAAGCTTTCTTT
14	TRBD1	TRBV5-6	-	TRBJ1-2	CASSNSGQGYGYTF	TGTGCCAGCAGCAATTCCGGACAGGGGTATGGCTACACCTTC
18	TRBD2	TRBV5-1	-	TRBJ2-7	CASSAELAGGPSSYEQYF	TGCGCCAGCAGCGCCGAGCTAGCGGGAGGGCCTTCCTCCTACGAGCAGTACTTC
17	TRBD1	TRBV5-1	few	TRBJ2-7	CASSGWAPGQGHYEQYF	TGCGCCAGCAGCGGTTGGGCCCCGGGACAGGGGCACTACGAGCAGTACTTC
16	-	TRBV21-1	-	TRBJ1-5	CASSKALARRGQPQHF	TGTGCCAGCAGCAAAGCCCTGGCCCGGCGGGGGCAGCCCCAGCATTTT
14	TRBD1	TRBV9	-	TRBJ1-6	CASTWGTVNSPLHF	TGTGCCAGCACGTGGGGGACAGTGAATTCACCCCTCCACTTT
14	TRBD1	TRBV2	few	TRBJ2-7	CASSWDRSLYEQYF	TGTGCCAGCAGCTGGGACAGATCCCTTTACGAGCAGTACTTC
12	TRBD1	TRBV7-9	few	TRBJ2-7	CASSQTGIEQYF	TGTGCCAGCAGCCAGACAGGGATCGAGCAGTACTTC
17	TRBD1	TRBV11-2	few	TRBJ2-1	CASSPGTGGHNYNEQFF	TGTGCCAGCAGCCCCGGGACAGGGGGCCATAACTACAATGAGCAGTTCTTC
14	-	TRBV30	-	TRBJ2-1	CALHRDSHVGEQFF	TGTGCCTTACACCGGGACTCCCATGTTGGTGAGCAGTTCTTC
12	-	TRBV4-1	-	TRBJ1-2	CASSGPRYGYTF	TGCGCCAGCAGCGGGCCCAGATATGGCTACACCTTC
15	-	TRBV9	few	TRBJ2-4	CASSVAGALENIQYF	TGTGCCAGCAGCGTAGCTGGGGCTCTGGAAAACATTCAGTACTTC
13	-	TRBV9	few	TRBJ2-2	CASSGILAGELFF	TGTGCCAGCAGCGGTATACTTGCCGGGGAGCTGTTTTTT
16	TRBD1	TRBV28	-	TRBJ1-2	CASRQRAGRGRDGYTF	TGTGCCAGCAGACAAAGAGCGGGCAGGGGGCGTGATGGCTACACCTTC
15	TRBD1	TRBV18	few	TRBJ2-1	CASSPGTGLANEQFF	TGTGCCAGCTCACCCGGGACAGGGCTAGCCAATGAGCAGTTCTTC
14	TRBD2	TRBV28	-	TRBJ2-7	CASSKGLAGAEQYF	TGTGCCAGCAGCAAGGGACTAGCGGGAGCGGAGCAGTACTTC
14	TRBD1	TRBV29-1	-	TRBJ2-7	CSVSPGQRSYEQYF	TGCAGCGTTTCCCCGGGACAGCGCTCCTACGAGCAGTACTTC
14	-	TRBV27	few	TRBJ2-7	CASSFGGNSYEQYF	TGTGCCAGCAGTTTTGGAGGTAACTCCTACGAGCAGTACTTC